This T cell receptor beta chain was captured in a study of Graves' ophthalmopathy and Graves' hyperthyroidism. Study-level findings and limits: In blood appeared most of the expanded thyroid clonotypes whose frequency exceeded 0.001. Researchers report that a 13-signature model separated ophthalmopathy from stable hyperthyroidism, posting about 87% sensitivity and roughly 81% specificity.

Isolation of PBMCs was performed using roughly 10 ml of fresh peripheral blood. On this clonotype itself: Its antigen is currently unknown.

Researchers took RNA transcripts and amplified TCR beta CDR3 regions from them. After a first-round RT-PCR with HTBI primers, a second-round multiplex PCR was run. TCRdb redid the calling of the multiplex PCR reads with MiXCR, one entry per CDR3 protein. Seen here are 660,000 or so distinct CDR3 sequences, about 38% observed once, and the top ten hold over 2.5%. Source material: peripheral blood. The source is an adult man with Graves' ophthalmopathy.

CDR3 coding DNA: TGCAGCGCGGGACAGGGAAGCCAAGAGACCCAGTACTTC. It specifies CSAGQGSQETQYF. V is TRBV29-1 and J is TRBJ2-5, with TRBD1 matching 9 bases. J was trimmed by 1 base and V by 7 bases; bases with no gene match: 4. The CDR3 runs to 13 residues. The germline V gene encodes CDR1 SQVTM and CDR2 ANQGSEA. Complete variable domain (other parts from reference TRBV29-1 and TRBJ2-5): SAVISQKPSRDICQRGTSLTIQCQVDSQVTMMFWYRQQPGQSLTLIATANQGSEATYESGFVIDKFPISRPNLTFSTLTVSNMSPEDSSIYLCSAGQGSQETQYFGPGTRLLVL.